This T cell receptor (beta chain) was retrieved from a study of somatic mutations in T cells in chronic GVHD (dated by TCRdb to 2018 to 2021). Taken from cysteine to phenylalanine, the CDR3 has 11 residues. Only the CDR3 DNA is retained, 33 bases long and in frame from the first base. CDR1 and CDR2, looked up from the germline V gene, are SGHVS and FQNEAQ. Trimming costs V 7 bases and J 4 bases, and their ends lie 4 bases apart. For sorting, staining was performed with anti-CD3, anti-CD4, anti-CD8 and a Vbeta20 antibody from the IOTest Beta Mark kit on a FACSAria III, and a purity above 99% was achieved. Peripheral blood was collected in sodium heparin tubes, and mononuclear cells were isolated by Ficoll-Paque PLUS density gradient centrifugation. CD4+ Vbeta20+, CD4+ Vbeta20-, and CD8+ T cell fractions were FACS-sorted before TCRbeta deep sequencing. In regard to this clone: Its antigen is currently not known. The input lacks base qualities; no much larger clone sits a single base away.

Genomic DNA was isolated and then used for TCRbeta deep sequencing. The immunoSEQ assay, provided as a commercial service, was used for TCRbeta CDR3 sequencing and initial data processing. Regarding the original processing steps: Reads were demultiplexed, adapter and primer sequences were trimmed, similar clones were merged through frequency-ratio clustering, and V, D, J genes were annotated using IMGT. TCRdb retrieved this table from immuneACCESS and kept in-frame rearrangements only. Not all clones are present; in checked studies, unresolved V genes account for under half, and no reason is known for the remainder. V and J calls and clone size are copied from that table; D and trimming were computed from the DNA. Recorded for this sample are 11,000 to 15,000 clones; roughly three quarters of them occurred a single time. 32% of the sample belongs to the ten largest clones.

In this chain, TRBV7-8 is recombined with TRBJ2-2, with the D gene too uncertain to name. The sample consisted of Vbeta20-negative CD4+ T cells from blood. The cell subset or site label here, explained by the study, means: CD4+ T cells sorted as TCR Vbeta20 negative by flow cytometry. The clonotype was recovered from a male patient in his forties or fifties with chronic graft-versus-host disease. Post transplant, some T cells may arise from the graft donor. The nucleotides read TGTGCCAGCACCCGCACCGGGGAGCTGTTTTTT. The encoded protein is CASTRTGELFF.